This T cell receptor beta chain emerged from a study of blood T cell repertoires in COVID-19. Germline values: CDR1 MNHEY, CDR2 SMNVEV (reference sequence). The CDR3 consists of 17 residues. The junction had 2 bases not matched to a gene; V was cut back by 2 bases and J by 0 bases. Authors' processing steps: Counts of nucleated cells, estimated from reference gene primer amplification, were obtained. The assay was immunoSEQ multiplex PCR, and TCRdb's table has in-frame clones only and misses some. The V and J calls and clone size are taken from that table; D and trimming were inferred from the DNA. Among around 60,000 clones, 72% were seen once, and the ten largest hold around 4.9%.

Source material: peripheral blood. The rearrangement joins TRBV27 to TRBJ2-6; 9 nucleotides agree with TRBD1. This TCR was sampled from a woman in her 70s with COVID-19, enrolled during active disease. The CDR3 bases are TGTGCCAGCAGTTTAGTGACAGGGGGCTCTGGGGCCAACGTCCTGACTTTC. Amino acids: CASSLVTGGSGANVLTF.